This T cell receptor beta chain derives from a study of beta chain features in type 1 diabetes. General study results and limits: All four CD4+ subsets of Type 1 diabetes patients contained TCRB CDR3s that were moderately but significantly shorter.

A note on this clone: Its antigen is still unknown.

Trimming left V 2 bases short and J 4 bases short, with 15 bases between. This CDR3 is built from 15 residues. Looked up from germline, CDR1 is SGDLS and CDR2 is YYNGEE. The entirety of the isolated RNA underwent reverse transcription, so expressed TCRB transcripts were sequenced. Each sample of naive, central memory or regulatory T cells had, on average, approximately 3.5 million reads. Generated by immunoSEQ multiplex PCR, the TCRdb table keeps only in-frame clones and is missing some. The data show approximately 160,000 clones, approximately 10% seen once. Post-sort purity exceeded 95% for all sorted populations.

The rearrangement joins TRBV9 to TRBJ2-5; D possibly corresponds to TRBD2 (6 bases). The sequence was obtained from a man aged 25-45 years with type 1 diabetes. Sequencing was carried out using central memory CD4+ T cells from blood. This chain's CDR3 is CASSVGGDPVETQYF. CDR3 in DNA: TGTGCCAGCAGCGTGGGGGGAGACCCAGTAGAGACCCAGTACTTC.